This T cell receptor (beta chain) was obtained from a study of identical twins. The ends were cut back, 0 bases at V and 3 bases at J, with 14 bases in the middle. The CDR3 sequence is 16 residues long. CDR1 and CDR2 from the germline V gene are SGDLS and YYNGEE. Study-wide points: Analyses based on zero insertions could be partly confounded by invariant MAIT and iNKT cells. Model-predicted out-of-frame TCR alpha sharing fell below observed values in monozygotic twins.

A template switching step contributed a universal primer site, while unique molecular identifiers were present in the cDNA. In TCRdb, the 5' RACE reads were re-called with MiXCR into one record per CDR3 protein. The sample contains more than 1.5 million distinct CDR3 sequences, 25% to 35% of which appear only once. As concerns this clonotype: Its antigen is not known.

What was sequenced was cord blood. This TCR derives from a newborn girl in good health. The rearrangement links TRBV9 to TRBJ2-3, with unresolved D. CDR3 in DNA: TGTGCCAGCAGCGTAGTCGGAGCTTTGGGGACAGATACGCAGTATTTT. Translated, it gives CASSVVGALGTDTQYF. The full variable domain, its missing parts supplied by reference TRBV9 and TRBJ2-3, is DSGVTQTPKHLITATGQRVTLRCSPRSGDLSVYWYQQSLDQGLQFLIQYYNGEERAKGNILERFSAQQFPDLHSELNLSSLELGDSALYFCASSVVGALGTDTQYFGPGTRLTVL.